These 17 T cell receptor beta chains were all obtained from the same sample, sequenced in a study of OX40 agonist ivuxolimab in advanced cancers. Here immunoSEQ multiplex PCR was the method, and the copy in TCRdb shows in-frame clones only, minus some. The sample lists roughly 26,000 clones; 76% were seen once. This specimen consisted of CD4+ or CD8+ T cells sorted from blood, obtained in a trial of the OX40 agonist ivuxolimab. The receptors were sampled from an adult with an advanced solid tumor such as melanoma, head and neck, liver or kidney cancer.

This clone is termed medium-sized. Other DNA sequences in this sample translate to the same CDR3. The chain recombines TRBV9 with TRBJ2-5, with D perhaps matching TRBD1 (5 bases). The germline V gene encodes CDR1 SGDLS and CDR2 YYNGEE. The CDR3 has 13 amino acids. V was shortened by 0 bases and J by 3 bases, with 6 bases between the two germline ends. The CDR3 here is CASSVAREETQYF. DNA for the CDR3: TGTGCCAGCAGCGTAGCCAGGGAAGAGACCCAGTACTTC.

The chain recombines TRBV6-1 with TRBJ2-5, with D perhaps matching TRBD1 (6 bases). Trimming pared 10 bases from V and 5 bases from J, leaving 17 bases between. The length of the CDR3 is 13 residues. Germline CDR1 and CDR2: MNHNS and SASEGT. CDR3 residues: CAIRPPGAETQYF. The CDR3 region has the DNA TGTGCCATCAGACCTCCAGGGGCTGAGACCCAGTACTTC.

This chain links TRBV19 with TRBJ1-5; 8 bases match TRBD1. The CDR3 contains 14 residues. Germline V gives CDR1 LNHDA, CDR2 SQIVND (reference sequence). V shed 6 bases and J 7 bases; nucleotides not matched to a gene: 8. The CDR3 DNA follows: TGTGCCAGTAGGAGGACAGGGAACGCCCAGCCCCAGCATTTT. It specifies CASRRTGNAQPQHF.

The rearrangement links TRBV30 to TRBJ2-3; D possibly uses TRBD1 or TRBD2 (5 bases each). V lost 3 bases to trimming and J lost 1 base, with 8 bases between them. Looked up from germline, CDR1 is GTSNPN and CDR2 is SVGIG (reference sequence). This CDR3 has 13 residues. CDR3 DNA: TGTGCCTGGAGCGGGGACGGCACAGATACGCAGTATTTT. It translates to CAWSGDGTDTQYF.

The rearrangement uses TRBV11-2 and TRBJ2-1; 12 positions match TRBD2. The CDR3 spans 16 residues. Per the germline V gene, CDR1 is SGHAT and CDR2 is FQNNGV. V lost 5 bases and J lost 6; bases outside the gene matches: 8. CDR3 residues: CASSPRLAGVFNEQFF. DNA of the CDR3: TGTGCCAGCAGCCCCCGACTAGCGGGGGTTTTCAATGAGCAGTTCTTC.

The chain uses TRBV2 and TRBJ2-1; no definite D call. CDR3 length: 13 amino acids. Germline CDR1 SNHLY, CDR2 FYNNEI. The V end was cut by 8 bases, the J end by 10 bases, with 18 bases between. CDR3 sequence reads: CASAPPGREEQFF. The DNA of the CDR3 is TGTGCCAGCGCCCCTCCGGGTCGAGAAGAGCAGTTCTTC.

Worth noting for this clone: At one of its ends the junction is not consistent with the germline gene, which may arise from a read error. The chain uses TRBV7-7 and TRBJ2-5; 14 nucleotides agree with TRBD2. The CDR3 covers 15 residues. Germline-derived CDR1 and CDR2 are SSHAT and FNYEAQ (reference sequence). CDR3 nucleotide sequence: TGTGCTAGCAGCTCCGGGACTAGCGGGAGAGAGACCCAGTACTTC. Translating it yields CASSSGTSGRETQYF. The variable domain in full, completed from reference TRBV7-7 and TRBJ2-5, reads GAGVSQSPRYKVTKRGQDVTLRCDPISSHATLYWYQQALGQGPEFLTYFNYEAQPDKSGLPSDRFSAERPEGSISTLTIQRTEQRDSAMYRCASSSGTSGRETQYFGPGTRLLVL.

The chain has TRBV7-3 and TRBJ2-1; D might be TRBD1 (6 bases). CDR3 length equals 16 residues. In germline, CDR1 is SGHTA, CDR2 FQGTGA. Trimming stripped 1 base from V and 2 bases from J, with 12 bases between. The CDR3 nucleotides are TGTGCCAGCAGCTTAATGGTAGGGACACCCTACAATGAGCAGTTCTTC. Protein product: CASSLMVGTPYNEQFF.

This clone has more than one count but fewer than ten. The V call is TRBV29-1, the J call TRBJ2-1; 7 bases agree with TRBD1. This CDR3 has 14 residues. The germline V gene has CDR1 SQVTM and CDR2 ANQGSEA. With 4 bases clipped from V and 0 bases from J, the junction kept 3 bases outside the gene matches. CDR3 region: CSVVKGASYNEQFF. The CDR3 DNA follows: TGCAGCGTTGTAAAGGGGGCCTCCTACAATGAGCAGTTCTTC.

J is TRBJ2-1 and V is TRBV6-1, with D possibly matching TRBD1 (6 bases). Between the trimmed V and J ends, which lost 6 bases and 3 bases, there was a span of 9 bases. This CDR3 region has 13 residues. CDR1 and CDR2 (germline): MNHNS, SASEGT. CDR3 nucleotides: TGTGCCAGCAGGGCCAGGGGCTACAATGAGCAGTTCTTC. Protein sequence: CASRARGYNEQFF.

CDR3 sequence: CASSALGGDRSGNTIYF. DNA of the CDR3: TGTGCCAGCAGTGCCCTAGGGGGGGATCGCTCTGGAAACACCATATATTTT. The rearrangement links TRBV2 to TRBJ1-3, with a weak D call TRBD1 (6 bases). CDR3 length: 17 residues. Trimming left V 4 bases short and J 0 bases short, with 16 bases between. The germline CDR1 and CDR2 sequences are SNHLY and FYNNEI.

J is TRBJ1-6 and V is TRBV7-2; TRBD1 is a possible D gene (5 bases). Trimming pared 2 bases from V and 5 bases from J, leaving 13 bases between. Germline assignment: CDR1 SGHTA and CDR2 FQGNSA. CDR3 length equals 16 residues. CDR3 in amino acids: CASSLRTGRDNSPLHF. The CDR3 coding sequence is TGTGCCAGCAGCTTACGGACGGGACGGGATAATTCACCCCTCCACTTT. Filled out from reference TRBV7-2 and TRBJ1-6, the complete variable domain reads GAGVSQSPSNKVTEKGKDVELRCDPISGHTALYWYRQSLGQGLEFLIYFQGNSAPDKSGLPSDRFSAERTGGSVSTLTIQRTQQEDSAVYLCASSLRTGRDNSPLHFGNGTRLTVT.

This chain uses TRBV5-5 with TRBJ2-6, with unresolved D. The CDR3 has 16 amino acids. CDR1 is SGHKS, CDR2 YYEKEE, per germline (reference sequence). The V end lost 4 bases, the J end lost 3 bases, and 14 bases lay between the germline ends. DNA of the CDR3: TGTGCCAGCAGCCAGATTCAGCGAGGTGGGGCCAACGTCCTGACTTTC. Translating gives CASSQIQRGGANVLTF.

The chain combines TRBV5-1 with TRBJ2-2; possible D gene TRBD2, 6 bases. CDR3 size: 14 residues. CDR1 and CDR2 (germline): SGHRS, YFSETQ. Trimming left V 6 bases short and J 7 bases short, with 16 bases between. The DNA for the CDR3 is TGCGCCAGCACCCCCGGCGGGGCAGGCGGGGAGCTGTTTTTT. This translates into CASTPGGAGGELFF.

This chain links TRBV6-5 with TRBJ1-2; 9 nucleotides match TRBD1. Germline assignment: CDR1 MNHEY and CDR2 SVGAGI. This CDR3 region has 14 residues. With 6 bases clipped from V and 4 bases from J, the junction kept 6 bases outside the gene matches. CDR3 DNA: TGTGCCAGCAGACAAACGACAGGGGGCTATGGCTACACCTTC. Its protein product is CASRQTTGGYGYTF.

This chain connects TRBV19 to TRBJ1-1; D is uncertain. V dropped 5 bases and J dropped 0 bases, with 13 bases sitting between them. Germline assignment: CDR1 LNHDA and CDR2 SQIVND (reference sequence). The CDR3 runs 15 residues. CDR3: CASSPYANLNTEAFF. The CDR3 DNA reads TGTGCCAGTAGTCCGTACGCGAACTTGAACACTGAAGCTTTCTTT. Using reference TRBV19 and TRBJ1-1 for the parts outside the CDR3, the full variable domain is DGGITQSPKYLFRKEGQNVTLSCEQNLNHDAMYWYRQDPGQGLRLIYYSQIVNDFQKGDIAEGYSVSREKKESFPLTVTSAQKNPTAFYLCASSPYANLNTEAFFGQGTRLTVV.

This clone has just one count. V is TRBV27 and J is TRBJ1-4, with D hard to call. CDR1 and CDR2 (germline): MNHEY, SMNVEV (reference sequence). The CDR3 totals 14 residues. V was shortened by 5 bases and J by 4 bases, with 11 bases between the two germline ends. The CDR3 here is CASSPRVHNEKLFF. The CDR3 DNA is TGTGCCAGCAGTCCCCGGGTTCATAATGAAAAACTGTTTTTT.